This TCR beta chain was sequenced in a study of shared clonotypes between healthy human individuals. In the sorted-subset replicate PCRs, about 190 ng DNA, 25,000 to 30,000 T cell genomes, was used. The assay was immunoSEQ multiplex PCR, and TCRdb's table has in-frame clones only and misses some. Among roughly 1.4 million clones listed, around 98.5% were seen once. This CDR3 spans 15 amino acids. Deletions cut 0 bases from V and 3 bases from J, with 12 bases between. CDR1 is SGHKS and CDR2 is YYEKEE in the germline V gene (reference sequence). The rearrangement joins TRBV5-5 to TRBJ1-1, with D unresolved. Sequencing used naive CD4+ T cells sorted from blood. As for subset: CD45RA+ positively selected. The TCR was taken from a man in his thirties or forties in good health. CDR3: CASSLELWGDTEAFF. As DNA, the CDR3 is TGTGCCAGCAGCTTGGAATTGTGGGGAGACACTGAAGCTTTCTTT.